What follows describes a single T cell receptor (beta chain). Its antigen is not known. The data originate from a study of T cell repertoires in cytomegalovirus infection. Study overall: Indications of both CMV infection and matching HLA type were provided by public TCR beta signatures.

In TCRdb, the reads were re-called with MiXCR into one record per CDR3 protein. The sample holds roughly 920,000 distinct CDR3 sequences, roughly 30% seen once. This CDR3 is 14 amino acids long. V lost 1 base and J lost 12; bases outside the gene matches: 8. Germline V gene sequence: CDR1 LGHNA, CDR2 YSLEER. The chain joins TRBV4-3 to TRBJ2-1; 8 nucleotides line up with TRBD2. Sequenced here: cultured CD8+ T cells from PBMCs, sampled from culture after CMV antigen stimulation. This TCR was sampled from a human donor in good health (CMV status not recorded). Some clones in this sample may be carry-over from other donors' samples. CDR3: CASSQGDSGDRQFF. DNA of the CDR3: TGCGCCAGCAGCCAAGGAGATAGCGGGGATCGGCAGTTCTTC.